A selection of T cell receptor beta chains follows, all from one sample in a study of blood T cells in healthy people across ages. From the 5' RACE reads, TCRdb called clonotypes with MiXCR, one entry per CDR3 protein. The top ten clones hold 20% to 25% of a sample with around 710,000 distinct CDR3 sequences, roughly 43% of them seen once. Specimen: blood. The source is a woman aged 55 to 70 in good health. CDR3s include the opening cysteine and the closing phenylalanine or tryptophan. D genes are given only for firm matches. The size of a clone is reported for some rows only, either as once, few or many, or as a class for expanded clones.

j_gene: TRBJ2-1
d_gene: TRBD1
abundance: NA
v_gene: TRBV7-2
CDR3aa: CASSLATGGNEQFF
CDR3nt: TGTGCCAGCAGCTTAGCCACAGGGGGCAATGAGCAGTTCTTC

j_gene: TRBJ2-7
d_gene: NA
abundance: NA
v_gene: TRBV5-1
CDR3aa: CASSFTGTLGSYEQYF
CDR3nt: TGCGCCAGCAGCTTCACCGGGACGCTCGGCTCCTACGAGCAGTACTTC

j_gene: TRBJ2-3
d_gene: NA
abundance: NA
v_gene: TRBV9
CDR3aa: CASSGLGPPTDTQYF
CDR3nt: TGTGCCAGCAGCGGACTAGGCCCACCCACAGATACGCAGTATTTT

j_gene: TRBJ1-4
d_gene: NA
abundance: NA
v_gene: TRBV20-1
CDR3aa: CSAGRRAEKLFF
CDR3nt: TGCAGTGCTGGAAGACGGGCCGAAAAACTGTTTTTT

j_gene: TRBJ1-1
d_gene: NA
abundance: few
v_gene: TRBV20-1
CDR3aa: CSARGWQGNTEAFF
CDR3nt: TGCAGTGCTAGGGGTTGGCAGGGAAACACTGAAGCTTTCTTT

j_gene: TRBJ2-1
d_gene: TRBD2
abundance: NA
v_gene: TRBV2
CDR3aa: CTSSRTSGSVDEQFF
CDR3nt: TGTACCAGTTCCCGGACTAGCGGGAGTGTCGATGAGCAGTTCTTC

j_gene: TRBJ2-2
d_gene: NA
abundance: few
v_gene: TRBV6-1
CDR3aa: CASIVRETRLWNTGELFF
CDR3nt: TGTGCCAGCATTGTTCGGGAGACCCGATTATGGAACACCGGGGAGCTGTTTTTT

j_gene: TRBJ2-1
d_gene: NA
abundance: few
v_gene: TRBV7-2
CDR3aa: CASSLASETYNEQFF
CDR3nt: TGTGCCAGCAGCTTAGCGTCAGAGACTTACAATGAGCAGTTCTTC

j_gene: TRBJ1-4
d_gene: TRBD1
abundance: NA
v_gene: TRBV2
CDR3aa: CASGQGGGTNEKLFF
CDR3nt: TGTGCCAGCGGACAGGGAGGAGGCACTAATGAAAAACTGTTTTTT

j_gene: TRBJ2-2
d_gene: NA
abundance: NA
v_gene: TRBV28
CDR3aa: CASSPWDRLGGELFF
CDR3nt: TGTGCCAGCAGTCCGTGGGACCGCCTTGGAGGGGAGCTGTTTTTT

j_gene: TRBJ2-7
d_gene: NA
abundance: NA
v_gene: TRBV5-1
CDR3aa: CASSLDAGTPSEQYF
CDR3nt: TGCGCCAGCAGCTTGGATGCAGGGACGCCCTCCGAGCAGTACTTC

j_gene: TRBJ2-1
d_gene: TRBD2
abundance: NA
v_gene: TRBV7-3
CDR3aa: CASSLLAGGSNEQFF
CDR3nt: TGTGCCAGCAGCTTACTAGCGGGAGGTTCCAATGAGCAGTTCTTC

j_gene: TRBJ1-1
d_gene: TRBD1
abundance: NA
v_gene: TRBV6-6
CDR3aa: CASSYRGQGITEAFF
CDR3nt: TGTGCCAGCAGTTATAGGGGACAGGGAATTACGGAAGCTTTCTTT

j_gene: TRBJ1-6
d_gene: NA
abundance: NA
v_gene: TRBV11-2
CDR3aa: CASSLVPSSYNSPLHF
CDR3nt: TGTGCCAGCAGCTTAGTTCCTAGCTCCTATAATTCACCCCTCCACTTT

j_gene: TRBJ2-3
d_gene: TRBD2
abundance: NA
v_gene: TRBV5-1
CDR3aa: CASKTAGGGTDTQYF
CDR3nt: TGCGCCAGCAAAACAGCGGGAGGAGGCACAGATACGCAGTATTTT

j_gene: TRBJ1-2
d_gene: NA
abundance: few
v_gene: TRBV7-2
CDR3aa: CASSFGSYYGYTF
CDR3nt: TGTGCCAGCAGCTTCGGCAGTTACTATGGCTACACCTTC

j_gene: TRBJ2-7
d_gene: NA
abundance: NA
v_gene: TRBV7-8
CDR3aa: CASGLSFIYEQYF
CDR3nt: TGTGCCAGCGGACTTAGTTTTATCTATGAGCAGTACTTC

j_gene: TRBJ2-7
d_gene: NA
abundance: NA
v_gene: TRBV27
CDR3aa: CVSSSRDVSYEQYF
CDR3nt: TGTGTCAGCAGTTCTAGGGATGTATCCTACGAGCAGTACTTC

j_gene: TRBJ2-2
d_gene: NA
abundance: few
v_gene: TRBV4-3
CDR3aa: CASSQAHRTDGGELFF
CDR3nt: TGCGCCAGCAGCCAGGCTCATCGGACAGATGGCGGGGAGCTGTTTTTT

j_gene: TRBJ2-1
d_gene: NA
abundance: NA
v_gene: TRBV3-1
CDR3aa: CASSQNRDSLIF
CDR3nt: TGTGCCAGCAGCCAGAACCGGGACTCCTTGATCTTC

j_gene: TRBJ2-3
d_gene: TRBD1
abundance: few
v_gene: TRBV6-5
CDR3aa: CATRRGQGASDTQYF
CDR3nt: TGTGCCACCAGAAGAGGACAGGGGGCATCAGATACGCAGTATTTT

j_gene: TRBJ2-7
d_gene: NA
abundance: NA
v_gene: TRBV12-3/TRBV12-4
CDR3aa: CASSSQRLTYEQYF
CDR3nt: TGTGCCAGCAGTTCCCAGAGACTAACCTACGAGCAGTACTTC

j_gene: TRBJ2-7
d_gene: NA
abundance: many
v_gene: TRBV10-3
CDR3aa: CAISEGNEQYF
CDR3nt: TGTGCCATCAGTGAAGGAAACGAGCAGTACTTC

j_gene: TRBJ2-5
d_gene: NA
abundance: NA
v_gene: TRBV20-1
CDR3aa: CSAKDGQKAQYF
CDR3nt: TGCAGTGCTAAGGACGGGCAAAAGGCGCAGTACTTC

j_gene: TRBJ2-3
d_gene: NA
abundance: few
v_gene: TRBV11-2
CDR3aa: CASSDGRTQYF
CDR3nt: TGTGCCAGCAGCGATGGGCGTACGCAGTATTTT

j_gene: TRBJ2-6
d_gene: NA
abundance: NA
v_gene: TRBV4-2
CDR3aa: CASSKIGGGSGANVLTF
CDR3nt: TGTGCCAGCAGCAAGATAGGAGGGGGATCTGGGGCCAACGTCCTGACTTTC

j_gene: TRBJ1-6
d_gene: TRBD1
abundance: NA
v_gene: TRBV2
CDR3aa: CASSGTGERSPLHF
CDR3nt: TGTGCCAGCAGTGGAACAGGGGAACGATCACCCCTCCACTTT

j_gene: TRBJ2-7
d_gene: TRBD2
abundance: few
v_gene: TRBV28
CDR3aa: CALSGSSNEQYF
CDR3nt: TGTGCCCTTAGCGGGAGTTCCAACGAGCAGTACTTC

j_gene: TRBJ2-3
d_gene: NA
abundance: NA
v_gene: TRBV9
CDR3aa: CASSARSGLGTDTQYF
CDR3nt: TGTGCCAGCAGCGCGCGTAGCGGTCTTGGCACAGATACGCAGTATTTT

j_gene: TRBJ2-3
d_gene: TRBD2
abundance: many
v_gene: TRBV20-1
CDR3aa: CSANLAGRKDTQYF
CDR3nt: TGCAGTGCTAACCTAGCGGGGCGAAAAGATACGCAGTATTTT

j_gene: TRBJ2-4
d_gene: NA
abundance: NA
v_gene: TRBV20-1
CDR3aa: CSARVGIPSDIQYF
CDR3nt: TGCAGTGCTAGAGTGGGTATCCCCTCGGACATTCAGTACTTC

j_gene: TRBJ2-7
d_gene: NA
abundance: NA
v_gene: TRBV7-2
CDR3aa: CASSLFDYEQYF
CDR3nt: TGTGCCAGCAGCTTATTCGACTACGAGCAGTACTTC

j_gene: TRBJ2-5
d_gene: TRBD2
abundance: NA
v_gene: TRBV24-1
CDR3aa: CATSVAPSRGRETQYF
CDR3nt: TGTGCCACCAGTGTGGCCCCCTCGCGGGGGAGAGAGACCCAGTACTTC

j_gene: TRBJ1-4
d_gene: NA
abundance: NA
v_gene: TRBV20-1
CDR3aa: CSASRGEKLFF
CDR3nt: TGCAGTGCTAGTAGGGGCGAAAAACTGTTTTTT

j_gene: TRBJ2-7
d_gene: TRBD2
abundance: many
v_gene: TRBV4-3
CDR3aa: CASSRELAGGNDEQYF
CDR3nt: TGCGCCAGCAGCCGAGAACTAGCGGGAGGTAACGACGAGCAGTACTTC

j_gene: TRBJ2-3
d_gene: TRBD2
abundance: NA
v_gene: TRBV20-1
CDR3aa: CSARSPGLAGADTQYF
CDR3nt: TGCAGTGCTAGATCTCCGGGACTAGCCGGCGCAGATACGCAGTATTTT

j_gene: TRBJ2-7
d_gene: NA
abundance: few
v_gene: TRBV10-3
CDR3aa: CAIRGGGYYEQYF
CDR3nt: TGTGCCATCCGGGGAGGCGGTTACTACGAGCAGTACTTC

j_gene: TRBJ2-7
d_gene: TRBD2
abundance: few
v_gene: TRBV6-2/TRBV6-3
CDR3aa: CASSSPVGRGAYEQYF
CDR3nt: TGTGCCAGCAGTTCCCCCGTCGGGAGGGGGGCCTACGAGCAGTACTTC

j_gene: TRBJ1-1
d_gene: TRBD1
abundance: NA
v_gene: TRBV3-1
CDR3aa: CASNQTQGMNTEAFF
CDR3nt: TGTGCCAGCAACCAAACACAGGGGATGAACACTGAAGCTTTCTTT

j_gene: TRBJ2-7
d_gene: TRBD1
abundance: few
v_gene: TRBV7-3
CDR3aa: CASSKIRTGVDEQYF
CDR3nt: TGTGCCAGCAGCAAAATACGGACAGGGGTGGATGAGCAGTACTTC

j_gene: TRBJ2-5
d_gene: TRBD2
abundance: NA
v_gene: TRBV7-2
CDR3aa: CASSLALRLAGGRSMETQYF
CDR3nt: TGTGCCAGCAGCTTAGCGCTCAGACTAGCGGGGGGGCGAAGTATGGAGACCCAGTACTTC

j_gene: TRBJ1-5
d_gene: NA
abundance: few
v_gene: TRBV6-5
CDR3aa: CASRRFEDQPQHF
CDR3nt: TGTGCCAGCAGGCGATTCGAGGATCAGCCCCAGCATTTT

j_gene: TRBJ2-1
d_gene: NA
abundance: NA
v_gene: TRBV29-1
CDR3aa: CSVARAGANNEQFF
CDR3nt: TGCAGCGTTGCACGGGCAGGTGCCAACAATGAGCAGTTCTTC

j_gene: TRBJ2-5
d_gene: NA
abundance: NA
v_gene: TRBV15
CDR3aa: CATSRDGRVEETQYF
CDR3nt: TGTGCCACCAGCAGAGATGGCAGAGTAGAAGAGACCCAGTACTTC

j_gene: TRBJ2-1
d_gene: NA
abundance: NA
v_gene: TRBV7-8
CDR3aa: CASSLAPPGAYNEQFF
CDR3nt: TGTGCCAGCAGCTTAGCGCCCCCCGGCGCCTACAATGAGCAGTTCTTC

j_gene: TRBJ2-1
d_gene: TRBD2
abundance: NA
v_gene: TRBV20-1
CDR3aa: CSAARLATNNEQFF
CDR3nt: TGCAGTGCCGCAAGACTAGCGACAAACAATGAGCAGTTCTTC

j_gene: TRBJ1-1
d_gene: TRBD1
abundance: NA
v_gene: TRBV5-1
CDR3aa: CASSRAGTGVAFMDTEAFF
CDR3nt: TGCGCCAGCAGCAGAGCCGGGACAGGGGTTGCCTTCATGGACACTGAAGCTTTCTTT

j_gene: TRBJ2-3
d_gene: NA
abundance: NA
v_gene: TRBV28
CDR3aa: CASSLQGVGDTQYF
CDR3nt: TGTGCCAGCAGTTTGCAAGGGGTTGGGGATACGCAGTATTTT

j_gene: TRBJ2-3
d_gene: TRBD1
abundance: few
v_gene: TRBV29-1
CDR3aa: CSVPGTGVITDTQYF
CDR3nt: TGCAGCGTCCCCGGGACAGGGGTAATCACAGATACGCAGTATTTT

j_gene: TRBJ2-5
d_gene: NA
abundance: NA
v_gene: TRBV6-5
CDR3aa: CASSYTGTPRTQYF
CDR3nt: TGTGCCAGCAGTTACACCGGGACGCCAAGGACCCAGTACTTC

j_gene: TRBJ1-2
d_gene: NA
abundance: NA
v_gene: TRBV27
CDR3aa: CASSPWGGAPYGYTF
CDR3nt: TGTGCCAGCAGCCCCTGGGGGGGCGCACCCTATGGCTACACCTTC